A single TCR beta chain is shown here with its context. Germline V CDR1 and CDR2: SGHDT, YYEEEE. This CDR3 has 14 amino acids. Trimming removed 3 bases at V and 5 bases at J, with 12 bases between. The data stem from a study of blood T cell repertoires in COVID-19. Only in-frame clones appear in the TCRdb table, and some are missing; sequencing was by immunoSEQ multiplex PCR. Of under 250,000 clones listed, 85% are singletons. V is TRBV5-6 and J is TRBJ1-5, with a possible D match to TRBD1 (6 bases). The receptor was isolated from a woman aged 65 to 85 with COVID-19, enrolled during active disease. The sample taken for sequencing was peripheral blood. The chain's CDR3 is CASSSRGGYQPQHF. For the CDR3, the DNA is TGTGCCAGCAGCTCACGAGGGGGATATCAGCCCCAGCATTTT.